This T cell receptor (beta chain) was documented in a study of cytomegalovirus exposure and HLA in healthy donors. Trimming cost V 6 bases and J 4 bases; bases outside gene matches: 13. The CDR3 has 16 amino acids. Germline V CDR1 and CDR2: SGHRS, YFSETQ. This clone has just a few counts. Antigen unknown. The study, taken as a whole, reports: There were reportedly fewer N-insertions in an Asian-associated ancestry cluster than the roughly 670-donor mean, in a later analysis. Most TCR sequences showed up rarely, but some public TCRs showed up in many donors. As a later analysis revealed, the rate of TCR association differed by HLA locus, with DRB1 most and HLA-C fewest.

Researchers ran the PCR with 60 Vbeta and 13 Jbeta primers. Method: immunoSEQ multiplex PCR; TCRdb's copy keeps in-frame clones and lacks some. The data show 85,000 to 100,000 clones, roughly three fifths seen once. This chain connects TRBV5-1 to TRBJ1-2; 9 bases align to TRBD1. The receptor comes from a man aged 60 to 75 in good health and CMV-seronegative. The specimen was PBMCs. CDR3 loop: CASNPDTGGASYGYTF. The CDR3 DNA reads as TGCGCCAGCAATCCCGATACAGGGGGCGCGTCCTATGGCTACACCTTC.